This passage covers 19 T cell receptor beta chains from one sample sequenced in a study of Ad26.COV2.S vaccination and SARS-CoV-2 variants. Treatment denoted: around 19 received Ad26.COV2.S at low or high dose, single or two shots; 5 received placebo; per-sample allocation not given. At day 63 after the first vaccine or placebo injection, samples were drawn. TCRdb keeps only in-frame clones here, not all; method: immunoSEQ multiplex PCR. Of about 480,000 clones listed, around 85% are singletons. Sequenced material: peripheral blood, taken in a trial of Ad26.COV2.S vaccine versus placebo. The receptors stem from a person between 18 and 59 years old who received the Ad26.COV2.S COVID-19 vaccine or a placebo.

CDR3 in amino acids: CASCSGGVGSTEAFF. The CDR3 nucleotides are TGTGCCAGCTGCTCGGGGGGCGTAGGTTCCACTGAAGCTTTCTTT. The chain is built from TRBV2 and TRBJ1-1; the D gene is possibly TRBD1 (6 bases). The germline V gene encodes CDR1 SNHLY and CDR2 FYNNEI. The ends were cut back, 8 bases at V and 4 bases at J, with 20 bases in the middle. CDR3 length: 15 residues.

The chain links TRBV23-1 to TRBJ2-7, with D maybe TRBD2 (6 bases). TRBV23-1 is treated as an ORF (open reading frame) with a function not yet certain. V shed 4 bases and J shed 4 bases, with 17 bases lying between them. The CDR3 is 15 amino acids. For the CDR3, the DNA is TGCGCCAGCAGTCGCGAGGCGGGGATTCGATACGAGCAGTACTTC. Amino acids: CASSREAGIRYEQYF.

The V gene is TRBV5-1, the J gene TRBJ1-1; TRBD1 matches 8 bases. The germline V gene has CDR1 SGHRS and CDR2 YFSETQ. Trimming at V came to 1 base and at J to 2 bases, leaving 1 base not matched to a gene. The CDR3 totals 14 residues. Here the CDR3 DNA reads TGCGCCAGCAGCTTGACAGGGGGTAACACTGAAGCTTTCTTT. It specifies CASSLTGGNTEAFF.

In the case of this clone: Other DNA sequences within the sample encode an identical CDR3. This sequence joins TRBV30 and TRBJ2-5, with D unclear. The CDR3 contains 11 residues. The V end was cut by 0 bases, the J end by 5 bases, with 4 bases between. Germline CDR1 GTSNPN, CDR2 SVGIG (reference sequence). The CDR3 protein is CAWSVQETQYF. The DNA for the CDR3 is TGTGCCTGGAGTGTTCAGGAGACCCAGTACTTC.

This CDR3 is CATSAPGNNEQFF. Written as DNA, the CDR3 is TGTGCCACCAGTGCCCCCGGGAACAATGAGCAGTTCTTC. The V gene is TRBV24-1, the J gene TRBJ2-1, with D tentatively TRBD2 (5 bases). CDR1 and CDR2 (germline): KGHDR, SFDVKD. V was trimmed by 5 bases and J by 5 bases, leaving 9 bases between them. The CDR3 has 13 amino acids.

This chain links TRBV5-1 with TRBJ2-5; D unclear. The germline gives CDR1 SGHRS, CDR2 YFSETQ. V dropped 4 bases and J dropped 9 bases, with 19 bases sitting between them. This CDR3 is built from 14 residues. The CDR3 reads CASSRTVTPGAQYF. The CDR3 DNA is TGCGCCAGCAGCCGGACGGTGACTCCTGGAGCCCAGTACTTC.

The V call is TRBV5-5, the J call TRBJ1-2; tentatively, D is TRBD1 (6 bases). V was shortened by 6 bases and J by 4 bases, with 16 bases between the two germline ends. From germline, CDR1 is SGHKS and CDR2 YYEKEE (reference sequence). The CDR3 length is 14 residues. CDR3 loop: CASTRGGPSYGYTF. Here the CDR3 DNA reads TGTGCCAGCACCCGGGGGGGGCCAAGCTATGGCTACACCTTC.

This clone was seen a single time. CDR3 residues: CSASSLAESYEQYF. Written as DNA, the CDR3 is TGCAGTGCTAGTTCACTAGCGGAATCCTACGAGCAGTACTTC. This chain connects TRBV20-1 to TRBJ2-7; 8 bases fit TRBD2. Germline-derived CDR1 and CDR2 are DFQATT and SNEGSKA (reference sequence). Unmatched junction bases numbered 5, after V lost 3 bases and J lost 1 base. The length of the CDR3 is 14 residues.

The rearrangement uses TRBV30 and TRBJ2-7; 8 bases map to TRBD2. This CDR3 region has 15 residues. The trim removed 7 bases at V and 2 bases at J, leaving 13 bases unmatched. From germline, CDR1 is GTSNPN and CDR2 SVGIG (reference sequence). Here the CDR3 DNA reads TGTGCCTTCCAAAACGGGGGGGGTTCTGCCTACGAGCAGTACTTC. It is translated as CAFQNGGGSAYEQYF.

The gene calls are TRBV21-1 and TRBJ2-4; the table's D call, TRBD2, was not checked against the DNA. TRBV21-1 is given as a pseudogene. This CDR3 is built from 19 residues. CDR3 residues: CASSPRTSGRALAKNIQYF. The DNA of the CDR3 is TGTGCCAGCAGCCCACGGACTAGCGGGAGGGCCCTAGCCAAAAACATTCAGTACTTC.

The chain recombines TRBV7-2 with TRBJ1-6, with TRBD1 as a possible D gene (5 bases). V lost 1 base to trimming and J lost 7 bases, with 17 bases between them. This CDR3 is 17 amino acids long. Germline lookup yields CDR1 SGHTA and CDR2 FQGNSA. The DNA for the CDR3 is TGTGCCAGCAGCTTAGGTCGGGGCGGCAGCATAAATTCACCCCTCCACTTT. This codes for CASSLGRGGSINSPLHF.

The J gene is TRBJ1-2, the V gene TRBV4-3, with TRBD1 matching 7 bases. The CDR3 covers 16 residues. Unmatched junction bases numbered 12, after V lost 0 bases and J lost 8 bases. Germline CDR1 is LGHNA and CDR2 is YSLEER. CDR3 sequence (DNA): TGCGCCAGCAGCCAAGATTTGGCCGGACAGGTGGGCGGCTACACCTTC. Translation gives CASSQDLAGQVGGYTF.

The V gene is TRBV7-6, the J gene TRBJ2-3; D is perhaps TRBD2 (6 bases). This CDR3 has 18 residues. The germline gives CDR1 SGHVS, CDR2 FNYEAQ. Trimming stripped 3 bases from V and 0 bases from J, with 19 bases between. CDR3 sequence (DNA): TGTGCCAGCAGCTTTTTGTCGTTGGTGGGAGGCAGCACAGATACGCAGTATTTT. Its translation is CASSFLSLVGGSTDTQYF.

The V call is TRBV19, the J call TRBJ2-1; 8 bases map to TRBD2. The germline V gene has CDR1 LNHDA and CDR2 SQIVND (reference sequence). Trimming took 3 bases from V and 6 from J; bases not matched to a gene: 7. This CDR3 contains 15 residues. The DNA of the CDR3 is TGTGCCAGTAGTATTTCGGGACTAGTCAGCAATGAGCAGTTCTTC. It encodes CASSISGLVSNEQFF.

The V and J genes are TRBV7-9 and TRBJ2-4; possible D gene TRBD1, 6 bases. The CDR3 is 13 amino acids. The germline gives CDR1 SEHNR, CDR2 FQNEAQ (reference sequence). The germline V and J ends were trimmed by 6 bases and 2 bases, with 8 bases remaining between them. This chain's CDR3 is CASSRDTKNIQYF. CDR3 in DNA: TGTGCCAGCAGTCGGGACACCAAAAACATTCAGTACTTC.

This chain connects TRBV5-4 to TRBJ2-3, with 7 positions matching TRBD2. The CDR3 is made up of 16 amino acids. Germline CDR1 and CDR2: SGHNT and YYREEE (reference sequence). The trim removed 4 bases at V and 0 bases at J, leaving 8 bases unmatched. The CDR3 DNA reads as TGTGCCAGCAGCCCCACTAGCGACCTTAGCACAGATACGCAGTATTTT. Translating it yields CASSPTSDLSTDTQYF.

The chain couples TRBV6-5 to TRBJ2-5; D might be TRBD1 (6 bases). CDR3 length equals 15 residues. Trimming took off 6 bases at V and 9 bases at J, with 23 bases between the two ends. Germline V gene data show CDR1 as MNHEY and CDR2 as SVGAGI. The CDR3 DNA follows: TGTGCCAGCAGACCATCAGGGGCCCCCTCGACGGCCCAGTACTTC. It specifies CASRPSGAPSTAQYF.

The genes are TRBV5-8 and TRBJ2-1, with 7 bases fitting TRBD1. CDR3 length equals 15 residues. V was clipped by 0 bases and J by 4 bases; unmatched bases: 4. Germline V gene sequence: CDR1 SGHTS, CDR2 YDEGEE. The CDR3, as DNA: TGTGCCAGCAGCTTGGAGGGGGCTGAGTACAATGAGCAGTTCTTC. It yields the protein CASSLEGAEYNEQFF.

This clone has just one count. This sequence joins TRBV11-2 and TRBJ2-7; TRBD1 matches at 10 bases. V lost 4 bases to trimming and J lost 9 bases; unmatched junction nucleotides: 9. The CDR3 has 14 amino acids. Germline CDR1 and CDR2: SGHAT and FQNNGV. This chain's CDR3 is CASSYGTGDFGQYF. For the CDR3, the DNA is TGTGCCAGCAGCTACGGGACAGGGGATTTCGGGCAGTACTTC.